This T cell receptor beta chain was sequenced in a study of beta chain features in type 1 diabetes. Germline V lookup: CDR1 MDHEN, CDR2 SYDVKM. V was pared by 6 bases and J by 3 bases, with 11 bases between. CDR3 size: 13 residues. Sequencing targeted expressed TCRB transcripts, as all isolated RNA had been reverse transcribed. Produced via immunoSEQ multiplex PCR; TCRdb's table is partial and in-frame only. This table holds roughly 140,000 clones, around 7% found once. The table lists this clone with a few counts. The specimen sequenced was central memory CD4+ T cells from blood. This rearrangement joins TRBV28 to TRBJ2-5; a possible D gene is TRBD2 (6 bases). The source of this sequence is a woman in her thirties in good health. The CDR3 DNA follows: TGTGCCAGCAGGGAGGGCTTGGAAGAGACCCAGTACTTC. Its translation: CASREGLEETQYF.